The rows below give T cell receptor beta chains drawn from one sample of a study of T-cell reconstitution after alpha-beta-depleted transplantation in children. Using its own MiXCR run on the PCR reads, TCRdb lists one record per CDR3 protein. The sample contains about 830,000 distinct CDR3 sequences, under 20% of which appear only once. The sequenced sample was PBMCs, mostly from graft donor cells, obtained 360 days after TCRalphabeta/CD19-depleted stem cell transplant. These receptors were obtained from a male patient under 18 who had a stem cell transplant for acute lymphoblastic leukemia, so the T cells may come from the graft donor. Each CDR3 is given with its conserved first and last residue. Fields, in order: clone size, J gene, V gene, D gene, CDR3 protein, CDR3 DNA. A D gene is named only where the DNA matches it firmly. Not every row has a clone size; where given, it reads once, few, many or a size class.

- | TRBJ2-2 | TRBV5-1 | - | CASSVTGPTRPQAGELFF | TGCGCCAGCAGCGTTACCGGGCCTACAAGGCCTCAAGCCGGGGAGCTGTTTTTT
few | TRBJ2-1 | TRBV15 | - | CATSRDRSLLHEQFF | TGTGCCACCAGCAGAGATAGGTCCTTACTTCATGAGCAGTTCTTC
many | TRBJ1-2 | TRBV12-3/TRBV12-4 | - | CASSYLPGENYGYTF | TGTGCCAGCAGTTATTTACCCGGGGAGAACTATGGCTACACCTTC
many | TRBJ2-1 | TRBV18 | TRBD2 | CASSPGTSNEQFF | TGTGCCAGCAGCCCCGGGACTAGCAATGAGCAGTTCTTC
- | TRBJ2-1 | TRBV20-1 | TRBD1 | CSAPGTGHYNEQFF | TGCAGTGCTCCCGGGACAGGGCACTACAATGAGCAGTTCTTC
- | TRBJ2-1 | TRBV18 | TRBD2 | CASSPIRTSGKDNEQFF | TGTGCCAGCTCACCTATAAGGACTAGCGGGAAGGACAATGAGCAGTTCTTC
- | TRBJ2-1 | TRBV3-1 | - | CASSAGGTRFMNEQFF | TGTGCCAGCAGCGCTGGGGGGACTCGCTTTATGAATGAGCAGTTCTTC
- | TRBJ2-7 | TRBV7-9 | - | CASSPPMAREQYF | TGTGCCAGCAGCCCCCCGATGGCTCGCGAGCAGTACTTC
few | TRBJ1-2 | TRBV10-3 | - | CAISEADLTANYGYTF | TGTGCCATCAGTGAGGCCGATTTGACCGCTAACTATGGCTACACCTTC
- | TRBJ2-7 | TRBV11-2 | - | CASSFARDKMIYEQYF | TGTGCCAGCAGCTTTGCCCGGGACAAAATGATCTACGAGCAGTACTTC
- | TRBJ2-3 | TRBV7-3 | TRBD2 | CASSLKTSGRAGDTQYF | TGTGCCAGCAGCTTGAAGACTAGCGGGAGGGCCGGAGATACGCAGTATTTT
- | TRBJ1-6 | TRBV25-1 | - | CASSDSTKLLHF | TGTGCCAGCAGTGACTCAACGAAGCTCCTCCACTTT